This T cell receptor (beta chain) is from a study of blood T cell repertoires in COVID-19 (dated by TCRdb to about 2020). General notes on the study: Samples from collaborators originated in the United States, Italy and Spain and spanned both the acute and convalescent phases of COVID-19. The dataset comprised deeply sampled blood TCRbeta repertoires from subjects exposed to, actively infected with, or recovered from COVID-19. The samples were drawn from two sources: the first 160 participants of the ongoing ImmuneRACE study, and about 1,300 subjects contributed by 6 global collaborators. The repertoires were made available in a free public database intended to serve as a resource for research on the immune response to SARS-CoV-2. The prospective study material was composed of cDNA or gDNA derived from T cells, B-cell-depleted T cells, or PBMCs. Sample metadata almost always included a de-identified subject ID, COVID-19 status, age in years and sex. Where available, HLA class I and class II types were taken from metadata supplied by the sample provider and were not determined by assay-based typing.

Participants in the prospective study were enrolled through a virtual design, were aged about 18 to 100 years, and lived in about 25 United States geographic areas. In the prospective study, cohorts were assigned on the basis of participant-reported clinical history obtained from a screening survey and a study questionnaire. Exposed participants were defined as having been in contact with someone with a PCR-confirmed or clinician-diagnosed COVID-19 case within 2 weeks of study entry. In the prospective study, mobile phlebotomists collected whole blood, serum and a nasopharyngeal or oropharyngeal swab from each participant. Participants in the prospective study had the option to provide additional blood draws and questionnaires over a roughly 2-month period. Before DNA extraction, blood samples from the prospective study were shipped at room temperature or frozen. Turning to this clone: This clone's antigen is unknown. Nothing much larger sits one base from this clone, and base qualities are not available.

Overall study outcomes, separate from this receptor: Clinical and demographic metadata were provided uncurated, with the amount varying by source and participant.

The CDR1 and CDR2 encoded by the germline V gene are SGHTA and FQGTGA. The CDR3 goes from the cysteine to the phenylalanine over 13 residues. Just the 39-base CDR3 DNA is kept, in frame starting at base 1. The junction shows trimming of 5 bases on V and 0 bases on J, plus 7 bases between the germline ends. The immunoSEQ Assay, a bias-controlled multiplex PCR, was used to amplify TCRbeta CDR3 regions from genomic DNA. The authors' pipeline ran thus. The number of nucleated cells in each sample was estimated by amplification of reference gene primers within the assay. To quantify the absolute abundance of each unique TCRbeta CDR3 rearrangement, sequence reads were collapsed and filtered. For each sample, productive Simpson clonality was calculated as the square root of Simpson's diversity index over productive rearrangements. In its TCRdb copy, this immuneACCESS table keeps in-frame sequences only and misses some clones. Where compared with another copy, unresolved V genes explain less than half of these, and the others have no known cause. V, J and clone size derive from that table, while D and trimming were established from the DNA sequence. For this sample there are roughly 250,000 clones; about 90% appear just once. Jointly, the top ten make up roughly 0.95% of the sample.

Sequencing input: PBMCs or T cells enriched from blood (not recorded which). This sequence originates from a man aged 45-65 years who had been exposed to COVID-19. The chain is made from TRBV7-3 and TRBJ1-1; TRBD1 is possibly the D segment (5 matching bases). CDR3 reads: CASSQQVNTEAFF. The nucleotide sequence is TGTGCCAGCAGCCAACAGGTGAACACTGAAGCTTTCTTT.